This T cell receptor beta chain is drawn from a study of PD-L1 blockade in urothelial cancer. Study details: The patients' atezolizumab therapy, 1,200 mg intravenously every 3 weeks, started in the mid-2010s. Median T cell yield from blood was approximately 130,000.

Specified time point: pretreatment peripheral blood. In this sample, this clone turned up a few times. Per germline, CDR1 SGHDT and CDR2 YYEEEE. Trimming took off 1 base at V and 5 bases at J, with 11 bases between the two ends. CDR3 length: 14 amino acids. Clones were read by immunoSEQ multiplex PCR, and TCRdb kept only the in-frame ones, dropping some. The profile covers about 49,000 clones, with approximately 85% appearing a single time and about 10% taken by the ten largest. The source is a man aged 65 to 79 with urothelial cancer. The sequences come from PBMCs, collected around atezolizumab (anti-PD-L1) treatment. The V call is TRBV5-6, the J call TRBJ2-3; possibly TRBD2 for D (7 bases). The CDR3 sequence is CASSLRGGGDTQYF. CDR3 DNA: TGTGCCAGCAGCTTGAGGGGGGGCGGAGATACGCAGTATTTT.